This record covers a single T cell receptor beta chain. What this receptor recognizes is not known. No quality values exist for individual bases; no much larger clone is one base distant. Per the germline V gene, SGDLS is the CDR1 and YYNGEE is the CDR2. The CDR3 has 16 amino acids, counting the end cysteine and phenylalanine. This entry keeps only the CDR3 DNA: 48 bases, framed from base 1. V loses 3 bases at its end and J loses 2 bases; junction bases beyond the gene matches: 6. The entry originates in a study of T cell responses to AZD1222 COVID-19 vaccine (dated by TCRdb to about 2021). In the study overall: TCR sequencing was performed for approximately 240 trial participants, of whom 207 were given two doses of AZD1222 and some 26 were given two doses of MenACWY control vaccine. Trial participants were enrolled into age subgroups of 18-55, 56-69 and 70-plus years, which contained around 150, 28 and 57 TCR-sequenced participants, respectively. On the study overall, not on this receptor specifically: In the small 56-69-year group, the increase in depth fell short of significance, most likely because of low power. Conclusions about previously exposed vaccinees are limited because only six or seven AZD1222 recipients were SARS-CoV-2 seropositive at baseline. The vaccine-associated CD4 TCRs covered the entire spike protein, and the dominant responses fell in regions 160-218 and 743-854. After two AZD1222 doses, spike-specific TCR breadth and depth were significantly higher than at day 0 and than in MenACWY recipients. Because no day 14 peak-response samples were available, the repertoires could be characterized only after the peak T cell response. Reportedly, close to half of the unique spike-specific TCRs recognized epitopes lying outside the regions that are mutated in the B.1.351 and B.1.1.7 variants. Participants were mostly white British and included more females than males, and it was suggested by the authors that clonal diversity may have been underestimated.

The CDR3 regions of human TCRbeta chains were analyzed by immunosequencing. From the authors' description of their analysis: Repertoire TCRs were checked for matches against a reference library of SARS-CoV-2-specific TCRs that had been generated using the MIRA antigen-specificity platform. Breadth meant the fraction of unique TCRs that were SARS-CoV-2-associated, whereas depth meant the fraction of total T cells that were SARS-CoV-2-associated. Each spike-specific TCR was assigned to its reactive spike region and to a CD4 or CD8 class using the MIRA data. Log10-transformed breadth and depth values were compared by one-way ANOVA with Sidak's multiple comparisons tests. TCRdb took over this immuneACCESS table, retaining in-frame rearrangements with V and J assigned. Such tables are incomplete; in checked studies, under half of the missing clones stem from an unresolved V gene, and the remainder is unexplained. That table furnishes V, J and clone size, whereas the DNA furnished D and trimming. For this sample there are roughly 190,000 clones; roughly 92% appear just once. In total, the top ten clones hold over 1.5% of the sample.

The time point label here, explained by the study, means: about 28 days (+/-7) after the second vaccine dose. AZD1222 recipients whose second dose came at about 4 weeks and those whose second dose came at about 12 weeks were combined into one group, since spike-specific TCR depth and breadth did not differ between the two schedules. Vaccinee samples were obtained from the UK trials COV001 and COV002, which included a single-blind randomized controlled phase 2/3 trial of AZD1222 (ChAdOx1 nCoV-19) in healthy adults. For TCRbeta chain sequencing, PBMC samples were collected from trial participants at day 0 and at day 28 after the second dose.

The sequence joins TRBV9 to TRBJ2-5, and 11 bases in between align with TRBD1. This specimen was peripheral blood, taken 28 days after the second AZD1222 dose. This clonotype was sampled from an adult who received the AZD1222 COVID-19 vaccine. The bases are TGTGCCAGCAGCGCGCCGGGACAGGGGGGTCAAGAGACCCAGTACTTC. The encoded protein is CASSAPGQGGQETQYF.